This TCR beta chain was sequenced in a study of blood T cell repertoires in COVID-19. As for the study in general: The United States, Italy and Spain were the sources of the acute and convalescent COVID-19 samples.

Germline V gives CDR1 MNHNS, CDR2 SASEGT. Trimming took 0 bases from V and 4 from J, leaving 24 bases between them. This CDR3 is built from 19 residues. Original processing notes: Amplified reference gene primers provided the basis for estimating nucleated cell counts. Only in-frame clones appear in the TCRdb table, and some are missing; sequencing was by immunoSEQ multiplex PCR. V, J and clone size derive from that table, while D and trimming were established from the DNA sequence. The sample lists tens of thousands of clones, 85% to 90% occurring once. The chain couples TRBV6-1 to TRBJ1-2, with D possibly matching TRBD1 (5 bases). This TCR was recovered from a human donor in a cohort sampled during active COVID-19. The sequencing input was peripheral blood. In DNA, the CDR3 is TGTGCCAGCAGTGAAGCGCGGGGGGGTGTAGGACGGGAACTCTATGGCTACACCTTC. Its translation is CASSEARGGVGRELYGYTF.